This T cell receptor beta chain was observed in a study of blood T cell repertoires in COVID-19. CDR1 is SGHNT and CDR2 is YENEEA in the germline V gene. The CDR3 loop spans 13 amino acids. V was shortened by 4 bases and J by 5 bases, with 8 bases between the two germline ends. The assay was immunoSEQ multiplex PCR, and TCRdb's table has in-frame clones only and misses some. The sample lists approximately 100,000 clones, 85% occurring once. The sequence came from a man older than 75 with acute or convalescent COVID-19. The sample taken for sequencing was peripheral blood. This chain links TRBV11-3 with TRBJ2-2; D is ambiguous. DNA of the CDR3: TGTGCCAGCAGCTCTTCCAGTACCGGGGAGCTGTTTTTT. This translates into CASSSSSTGELFF.